This T cell receptor beta chain was identified during a study of T cells after yellow fever vaccination. Findings and limits, study-wide: Repertoires obtained by FACS sorting could include abundant clonotypes that entered as contaminants from the bulk population. A large majority of primary-vaccination clones showed up again after the booster (approximately 95% CD4, around 85% CD8).

Each CDR3 protein gets one entry after TCRdb re-called the 5' RACE reads with MiXCR. The sample has hundreds of thousands of distinct CDR3 sequences; less than 20% are singletons. Notes on this clonotype: Antigen unknown.

The source material was PBMCs, sampled more than 4 days after the first yellow fever vaccination. The receptor comes from a man aged 18 to 30 who received the YFV17D yellow fever vaccine.

The CDR3 reads CASSLEGAEPLHF. The CDR3 DNA is TGCGCCAGCAGCCTCGAGGGGGCGGAACCCCTCCACTTT. The V gene is TRBV4-1, the J gene TRBJ1-6; 7 nucleotides align to TRBD1. V lost 4 bases, J lost 12 bases, and 6 bases stayed unmatched. CDR1 and CDR2 (germline): MGHRA, YSYEKL. The CDR3 is 13 amino acids.